This record covers a single T cell receptor (beta chain). Its antigen remains unknown. Assay: immunoSEQ multiplex PCR; the TCRdb copy retains only in-frame clones and omits some. The sample records 30,000 to 35,000 clones, approximately 83% being singletons. The CDR3 runs 15 residues. The V gene's germline CDR1 is MDHEN and CDR2 SYDVKM. Trimming removed 2 bases at V and 0 bases at J, with 8 bases between. This sample was included in a study of graft-versus-host responses after intestinal transplantation. About the research overall: After anti-thymocyte globulin induction, recipients took tacrolimus and steroids for approximately 3 years.

Notes on the study in general: Among circulating GvH clones, peak levels were associated with early post-transplant declines in HvG clones. GvH clones were found in recipient marrow; some appeared first in ileum or blood.

J is TRBJ2-1 and V is TRBV28, with TRBD1 as a possible D gene (5 bases). The clonotype was recovered from a human donor who received an intestinal transplant. Specimen: unstimulated CD8+ T cells sorted from spleen or lymph node cells, collected before intestinal transplant. The CDR3 DNA is TGTGCCAGCAGTTTACAGGGAAGCTCCTACAATGAGCAGTTCTTC. Amino acid sequence: CASSLQGSSYNEQFF.